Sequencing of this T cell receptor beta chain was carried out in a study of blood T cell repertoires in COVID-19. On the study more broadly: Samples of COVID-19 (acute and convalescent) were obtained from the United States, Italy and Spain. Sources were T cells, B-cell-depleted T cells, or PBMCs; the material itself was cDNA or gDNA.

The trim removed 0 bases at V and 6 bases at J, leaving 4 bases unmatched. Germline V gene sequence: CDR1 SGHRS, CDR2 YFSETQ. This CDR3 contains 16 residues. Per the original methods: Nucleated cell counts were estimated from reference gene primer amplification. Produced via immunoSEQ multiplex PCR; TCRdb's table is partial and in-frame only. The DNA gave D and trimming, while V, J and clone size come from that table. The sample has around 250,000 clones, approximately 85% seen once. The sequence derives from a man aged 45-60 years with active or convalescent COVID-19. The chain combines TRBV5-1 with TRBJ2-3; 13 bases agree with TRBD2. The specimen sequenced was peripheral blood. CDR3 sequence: CASSLGLAGGSDTQYF. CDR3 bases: TGCGCCAGCAGCTTGGGACTAGCGGGAGGTTCCGATACGCAGTATTTT.